What follows describes a single T cell receptor (beta chain). Study members were between about 18 and 90 years old and lived in fewer than 30 US regions. Participant-reported clinical history was the basis for cohort assignment. The sample comes from a study of blood T cell repertoires in COVID-19. Study details: Samples of COVID-19 (acute and convalescent) were obtained from the United States, Italy and Spain.

Data came from immunoSEQ multiplex PCR; TCRdb stores just in-frame clones and leaves some out. There are approximately 300,000 clones in the sample; 90% occur only once, and around 4.5% lies in the top ten. The germline V gene encodes CDR1 SGHRS and CDR2 YFSETQ. CDR3 length equals 16 residues. Trimming pared 5 bases from V and 0 bases from J, leaving 14 bases between. The rearrangement uses TRBV5-1 and TRBJ2-2, with D possibly matching TRBD1 (6 bases). The sequence derives from a woman between 18 and 30 years old with acute COVID-19. Sequenced input: PBMCs or T cells enriched from blood (not recorded which). CDR3 residues: CASSFPGTSNTGELFF. CDR3 nucleotide sequence: TGCGCCAGCAGTTTTCCCGGGACATCGAACACCGGGGAGCTGTTTTTT.